These T cell receptor beta chains were read from a single sample in a study of vaccination and CD4 T cells after COVID-19. Their cognate antigens are unknown. MiXCR, applied by TCRdb to the PCR reads, yields one record per CDR3 protein. The sample lists roughly 19,000 distinct CDR3 sequences, 44% seen once, with about a sixth in the top ten. The sample consisted of CD4+ T cells from blood, cultured in vitro, taken about 7 months after SARS-CoV-2 vaccination. The receptors were sampled from a human donor who had recovered from COVID-19. Each CDR3 is given with its conserved first and last residue. A D gene is named only where the DNA matches it firmly. Clone sizes are given selectively: once, few, many, or a class where the clone is expanded.

CASSWGDLAQYF	TGTGCCAGCAGCTGGGGCGACTTAGCACAGTACTTC	TRBJ2-5	NA	TRBV11-1	NA
CSARDTGRETQYF	TGCAGTGCTAGAGATACGGGCAGGGAGACCCAGTACTTC	TRBJ2-5	NA	TRBV20-1	few
CASSFGAGSNEQFF	TGTGCCAGCAGCTTTGGTGCGGGGAGCAATGAGCAGTTCTTC	TRBJ2-1	NA	TRBV7-9	few
CASSLDGAFGAYEQYF	TGTGCCAGCAGCTTAGATGGGGCTTTCGGGGCCTACGAGCAGTACTTC	TRBJ2-7	NA	TRBV11-3	few
CASTETWAGDGYTF	TGTGCCAGTACCGAAACCTGGGCAGGGGATGGCTACACCTTC	TRBJ1-2	NA	TRBV19	few
CASSATGTSTSNQPQHF	TGTGCCAGCAGTGCCACCGGGACATCAACTAGCAATCAGCCCCAGCATTTT	TRBJ1-5	NA	TRBV28	NA
CASSFSGQRDRGLEQFF	TGTGCCAGCAGCTTTAGCGGGCAACGGGACAGGGGGCTTGAGCAGTTCTTC	TRBJ2-1	TRBD1	TRBV11-3	NA
CASSILAGGLQETQYF	TGTGCCAGTAGTATACTAGCGGGGGGCCTTCAAGAGACCCAGTACTTC	TRBJ2-5	TRBD2	TRBV19	NA
CASSFIVGTGNTEAFF	TGTGCCAGCAGCTTCATTGTCGGGACCGGGAACACTGAAGCTTTCTTT	TRBJ1-1	NA	TRBV7-2	NA
CASSALAGADGELFF	TGTGCCAGCAGCGCCCTAGCGGGAGCGGACGGGGAGCTGTTTTTT	TRBJ2-2	TRBD2	TRBV11-3	NA
CASSALRVVNYGYTF	TGTGCCAGCAGCGCCCTCCGGGTCGTGAACTATGGCTACACCTTC	TRBJ1-2	NA	TRBV7-9	NA
CATSRGPLGDEKLFF	TGTGCCACCAGCAGAGGCCCGCTGGGGGATGAAAAACTGTTTTTT	TRBJ1-4	NA	TRBV15	NA
CASSYSPAVTEAFF	TGTGCCAGCAGTTACTCGCCGGCTGTCACTGAAGCTTTCTTT	TRBJ1-1	NA	TRBV6-5	NA
CASSLVGGSFNEQFF	TGTGCCAGCAGCTTAGTAGGCGGGAGTTTCAATGAGCAGTTCTTC	TRBJ2-1	TRBD2	TRBV7-8	NA
CASSPRGTNQPQYF	TGTGCCAGCAGCCCCCGCGGCACCAATCAGCCCCAGTATTTT	TRBJ2-3	NA	TRBV28	NA
CASGRGTEAFF	TGTGCAAGCGGGCGGGGTACTGAAGCTTTCTTT	TRBJ1-1	NA	TRBV7-2	few
CASSPNGGSGNTIYF	TGTGCCAGCAGTCCCAATGGGGGCTCTGGAAACACCATATATTTT	TRBJ1-3	NA	TRBV5-4	NA
CASSLSRGHDTGELFF	TGTGCCAGCAGCCTCAGTCGGGGGCACGACACCGGGGAGCTGTTTTTT	TRBJ2-2	NA	TRBV11-3	NA
CASSLLAGGGEQFF	TGTGCCAGCAGCTTACTAGCGGGGGGGGGTGAGCAGTTCTTC	TRBJ2-1	TRBD2	TRBV7-2	few
CASSQLQAAGVGEQFF	TGCGCCAGCAGCCAACTACAGGCCGCTGGGGTGGGTGAGCAGTTCTTC	TRBJ2-1	NA	TRBV4-3	few
CATKARRWGGDTQYF	TGTGCCACCAAAGCCAGGAGATGGGGGGGAGATACGCAGTATTTT	TRBJ2-3	TRBD2	TRBV7-8	NA
CASSILDLSYTF	TGTGCCAGCAGCATCTTGGACCTCTCATACACCTTC	TRBJ1-2	NA	TRBV7-2	few
CASSLYGLADGETQYF	TGTGCCAGCAGCCTCTATGGACTAGCGGACGGAGAGACCCAGTACTTC	TRBJ2-5	TRBD2	TRBV7-9	few
CASSIAGQGSYGYTF	TGTGCCAGTAGTATCGCGGGACAGGGAAGCTATGGCTACACCTTC	TRBJ1-2	TRBD1	TRBV19	NA
CASNQDLGKGETQYF	TGTGCCAGCAACCAAGATTTAGGGAAGGGAGAGACCCAGTACTTC	TRBJ2-5	NA	TRBV4-2	NA
CASSLLSGDGYTF	TGTGCCAGCAGTTTACTTTCCGGGGATGGCTACACCTTC	TRBJ1-2	NA	TRBV28	NA
CASSISGQGAYGYTF	TGTGCCAGTAGTATTTCGGGACAGGGAGCCTATGGCTACACCTTC	TRBJ1-2	TRBD1	TRBV19	NA
CASSLFGMLEGEQYF	TGTGCCAGCTCACTTTTTGGGATGCTGGAGGGTGAGCAGTACTTC	TRBJ2-7	NA	TRBV18	NA
CSAREGVATQETQYF	TGCAGTGCTAGAGAGGGTGTGGCGACCCAAGAGACCCAGTACTTC	TRBJ2-5	NA	TRBV20-1	few
CASSLEAGRDIQYF	TGTGCCAGCAGCTTAGAAGCGGGCCGGGACATTCAGTACTTC	TRBJ2-4	NA	TRBV7-9	NA
CASSRWFTDTQYF	TGTGCCAGCAGCAGGTGGTTCACAGATACGCAGTATTTT	TRBJ2-3	NA	TRBV7-8	few
CSAFRDPQEDTQYF	TGCAGTGCTTTCCGGGACCCGCAGGAAGATACGCAGTATTTT	TRBJ2-3	NA	TRBV20-1	NA
CASSLVKFRELFF	TGTGCCAGCAGCTTAGTGAAGTTCAGGGAGCTGTTTTTT	TRBJ2-2	NA	TRBV7-2	NA
CSASWAGTDTQYF	TGCAGTGCTAGTTGGGCTGGCACAGATACGCAGTATTTT	TRBJ2-3	NA	TRBV20-1	NA
CSASRLQENTGELFF	TGCAGTGCTAGCCGATTACAGGAGAACACCGGGGAGCTGTTTTTT	TRBJ2-2	NA	TRBV20-1	few
CASSFAGDSTDTQYF	TGCGCCAGCAGCTTTGCAGGTGATAGCACAGATACGCAGTATTTT	TRBJ2-3	NA	TRBV5-1	NA
CASSLVWWRGYETQYF	TGTGCCAGCAGCTTAGTTTGGTGGCGGGGGTATGAGACCCAGTACTTC	TRBJ2-5	TRBD2	TRBV7-2	few
CATSGPLAGSDTQYF	TGTGCCACCAGTGGGCCACTAGCGGGTTCAGATACGCAGTATTTT	TRBJ2-3	TRBD2	TRBV24-1	medium-sized
CASSYGGRDTTDTQYF	TGTGCCAGCAGTTACGGTGGGCGGGATACCACAGATACGCAGTATTTT	TRBJ2-3	NA	TRBV6-5	NA
CASSFSLTSVYEQYF	TGTGCCAGCAGCTTTAGCCTGACTAGCGTGTACGAGCAGTACTTC	TRBJ2-7	TRBD2	TRBV7-2	NA
CATSDTRNGNTEAFF	TGTGCCACCAGTGATACCAGGAATGGAAACACTGAAGCTTTCTTT	TRBJ1-1	NA	TRBV24-1	few
CASNTLGGRYGYTF	TGTGCCAGCAATACCCTCGGGGGACGCTATGGCTACACCTTC	TRBJ1-2	NA	TRBV2	NA
CSARDRRGQETQYF	TGCAGTGCTAGAGACCGCAGGGGGCAAGAGACCCAGTACTTC	TRBJ2-5	TRBD1	TRBV20-1	NA
CASRQGHEQYF	TGTGCCAGCCGACAGGGGCACGAGCAGTACTTC	TRBJ2-7	TRBD1	TRBV6-2/TRBV6-3	NA
CSAVRDRNQPQHF	TGCAGTGCGGTGAGGGATCGCAATCAGCCCCAGCATTTT	TRBJ1-5	NA	TRBV20-1	medium-sized
CASSYSDWGGSEQYF	TGTGCCAGCAGTTACTCGGACTGGGGGGGGTCCGAGCAGTACTTC	TRBJ2-7	TRBD2	TRBV6-2/TRBV6-3	once